The 27 T cell receptor beta chains in this list originate from one sample, sequenced in a study of blood T cell repertoires in COVID-19. The table came from immunoSEQ multiplex PCR; TCRdb's copy has only in-frame clones and leaves some out. This sample has about 210,000 clones, with around nine tenths found just once. What was sequenced was peripheral blood. These receptors originate from a woman aged 40-49 years with acute or convalescent COVID-19.

DNA of the CDR3: TGTGCCAGTAGCAACCAGGGTCAAGGAAGCAATCAGCCCCAGCATTTT. Residues: CASSNQGQGSNQPQHF. The V gene is TRBV19, the J gene TRBJ1-5, with a tentative D call TRBD1 (5 bases). Trimming took 6 bases from V and 1 from J, leaving 16 bases between them. CDR3 length: 16 amino acids. Germline V gene lookup returns CDR1 LNHDA and CDR2 SQIVND (reference sequence).

The chain couples TRBV3-1 (or the pseudogene TRBV3-2) to TRBJ2-3; no reliable D call. The length of the CDR3 is 16 residues. With 4 bases removed from V and 5 bases from J, the gap between germline ends came to 19 bases. Germline V gene lookup returns CDR1 LGHDT and CDR2 YNNKEL (reference sequence). The CDR3 sequence: CASSPPESPRGDTQYF. The CDR3, as DNA: TGTGCCAGCAGCCCTCCCGAGTCGCCTCGCGGAGATACGCAGTATTTT.

This sequence joins TRBV7-6 and TRBJ1-2; 8 bases line up with TRBD1. The CDR3 has 14 residues. Germline V lookup: CDR1 SGHVS, CDR2 FNYEAQ. The junction had 2 bases not matched to a gene; V was cut back by 5 bases and J by 0 bases. This chain's CDR3 is CASSQGAANYGYTF. DNA for the CDR3: TGTGCCAGCAGCCAGGGGGCCGCTAACTATGGCTACACCTTC. Looking up the rest from reference TRBV7-6 and TRBJ1-2 gives the full variable domain: GAGVSQSPRYKVTKRGQDVALRCDPISGHVSLYWYRQALGQGPEFLTYFNYEAQQDKSGLPNDRFSAERPEGSISTLTIQRTEQRDSAMYRCASSQGAANYGYTFGSGTRLTVV.

The chain is built from TRBV6-5 and TRBJ2-6; D is unresolved. Trimming removed 6 bases at V and 1 base at J, with 4 bases between. CDR1 and CDR2 (germline): MNHEY, SVGAGI. The CDR3 has 13 residues. The CDR3 DNA is TGTGCCAGCAGCCGTTCTGGGGCCAACGTCCTGACTTTC. It specifies CASSRSGANVLTF.

The table lists this clone with a few counts. This chain joins TRBV11-2 and TRBJ1-3; D possibly corresponds to TRBD1 (5 bases). V was pared by 2 bases and J by 4 bases, with 18 bases between. The germline V gene has CDR1 SGHAT and CDR2 FQNNGV. CDR3 length equals 17 residues. Here the CDR3 DNA reads TGTGCCAGCAGCTTATATCAGGGAGGGACGCCGGGAAACACCATATATTTT. Its translation is CASSLYQGGTPGNTIYF.

The chain couples TRBV18 to TRBJ1-4; D is unresolved. There are 16 residues in the CDR3. Germline V gene lookup returns CDR1 KGHSH and CDR2 LQKENI. Trimming cost V 4 bases and J 7 bases, with 19 bases left between them. In DNA, the CDR3 is TGTGCCAGCTCACTGGCCCCCCCGGGCCGGGGTGAAAAACTGTTTTTT. Its protein product is CASSLAPPGRGEKLFF.

The V and J genes are TRBV27 and TRBJ1-2; 9 bases line up with TRBD1. CDR3 length: 15 amino acids. Germline V lookup: CDR1 MNHEY, CDR2 SMNVEV (reference sequence). The trim removed 7 bases at V and 1 base at J, leaving 7 bases unmatched. The CDR3 protein is CASTRTGAFNYGYTF. The DNA of the CDR3 is TGTGCCAGCACCCGGACAGGGGCCTTTAACTATGGCTACACCTTC.

On this clone itself: At one boundary the junction diverges from the germline segment, which might be a read error. The rearrangement joins TRBV10-3 to TRBJ1-2; 7 nucleotides align to TRBD1. The CDR3 totals 13 residues. The germline CDR1 and CDR2 sequences are ENHRY and SYGVKD. This CDR3 reads CAISEQGPFGYTF. CDR3 bases: TGTGCCATCAGTGAACAGGGGCCGTTCGGCTACACTTTC.

This clone was counted once. This chain uses TRBV9 with TRBJ1-3; 8 positions agree with TRBD1. Trimming at V came to 0 bases and at J to 1 base, leaving 6 bases not matched to a gene. The CDR3 sequence is 17 residues long. Looked up from germline, CDR1 is SGDLS and CDR2 is YYNGEE. The CDR3 loop is CASSVGNRQGSGNTIYF. The DNA for the CDR3 is TGTGCCAGCAGCGTAGGTAATCGACAGGGGTCTGGAAACACCATATATTTT.

This chain connects TRBV9 to TRBJ1-1; D gene ambiguous. With 4 bases removed from V and 11 bases from J, the gap between germline ends came to 18 bases. Germline lookup yields CDR1 SGDLS and CDR2 YYNGEE. The CDR3 totals 13 residues. For the CDR3, the DNA is TGTGCCAGCAGCCCGGAGGGTGGCCCGGGGGCTTTCTTT. Residues: CASSPEGGPGAFF.

This clone has only one observation. The V and J genes are TRBV2 and TRBJ1-3, with D uncertain. The CDR3 covers 16 residues. Germline CDR1 is SNHLY and CDR2 is FYNNEI. The V and J ends lost 4 bases and 4 bases respectively, with 17 bases between them. The DNA for the CDR3 is TGTGCCAGCAGTGTTGGAGGGCGGAACCTGGGAAACACCATATATTTT. It specifies CASSVGGRNLGNTIYF.

The sample holds one count of this clone. This sequence joins TRBV29-1 and TRBJ1-3; D perhaps matches TRBD1 (6 bases). V lost 2 bases and J 2 bases, leaving 7 bases between the germline ends. This CDR3 comprises 13 residues. CDR1 is SQVTM, CDR2 ANQGSEA, per germline. The CDR3 DNA reads TGCAGCGTTGAAAGGGGGACTGGAAACACCATATATTTT. Residues: CSVERGTGNTIYF.

The chain has TRBV5-6 and TRBJ1-5, with D possibly matching TRBD1 (5 bases). Germline lookup yields CDR1 SGHDT and CDR2 YYEEEE. This CDR3 has 13 residues. The ends were cut back, 0 bases at V and 7 bases at J, with 8 bases in the middle. The CDR3 sequence is CASSLGYRQPQHF. The CDR3 bases are TGTGCCAGCAGCTTGGGGTACAGGCAGCCCCAGCATTTT.

In the case of this clone: Other nucleotide sequences from this sample produce the same CDR3. V usage is TRBV2 and J usage is TRBJ2-5; tentatively, D is TRBD2 (6 bases). Trimming removed 4 bases from V and 2 bases from J, with 8 bases in between. CDR1 and CDR2 from the germline V gene are SNHLY and FYNNEI. The CDR3 sequence is 13 residues long. For the CDR3, the DNA is TGTGCCAGCAGTGGAGGAGGGCAAGAGACCCAGTACTTC. Its protein product is CASSGGGQETQYF.

The chain recombines TRBV7-9 with TRBJ2-1, with D tentatively TRBD1 (6 bases). Germline values: CDR1 SEHNR, CDR2 FQNEAQ (reference sequence). This CDR3 comprises 15 residues. Trimming shortened V by 6 bases and J by 2 bases, and 14 bases separated the two germline ends. CDR3 DNA sequence: TGTGCCAGCAGGGGGGCAGGGTTTGCCTACAATGAGCAGTTCTTC. Its translation: CASRGAGFAYNEQFF.

The gene calls are TRBV5-1 and TRBJ2-5; possible D gene TRBD1, 5 bases. The CDR3 covers 14 residues. The V gene's germline CDR1 is SGHRS and CDR2 YFSETQ. Trimming cost V 1 base and J 0 bases, with 7 bases left between them. The CDR3 region has the DNA TGCGCCAGCAGCTTGTCAGGGTACCAAGAGACCCAGTACTTC. It is translated as CASSLSGYQETQYF.

The chain employs TRBV5-6 and TRBJ1-1; weak D call: TRBD1 (5 bases). CDR1 is SGHDT, CDR2 YYEEEE, per germline. This CDR3 contains 14 residues. Deletions cut 0 bases from V and 1 base from J, with 7 bases between. CDR3 region: CASSLATGNTEAFF. CDR3 DNA: TGTGCCAGCAGCTTGGCCACAGGGAACACTGAAGCTTTCTTT.

The CDR3 region has the DNA TGTGCCAGCTTTTTTACAGGTGCTTCGGACACCGGGGAGCTGTTTTTT. It is translated as CASFFTGASDTGELFF. The V and J genes are TRBV27 and TRBJ2-2; D might be TRBD1 (5 bases). This CDR3 has 16 amino acids. The V gene lost 8 bases and the J gene lost 3 bases, with 19 bases spanning the gap. CDR1 and CDR2 (germline): MNHEY, SMNVEV (reference sequence).

The chain recombines TRBV30 with TRBJ1-1, with D hard to call. With 4 bases removed from V and 1 base from J, the gap between germline ends came to 4 bases. The CDR3 extends over 11 amino acids. Germline lookup yields CDR1 GTSNPN and CDR2 SVGIG (reference sequence). Written as DNA, the CDR3 is TGTGCCTGGAACAGGAACACTGAAGCTTTCTTT. Translation gives CAWNRNTEAFF.

The chain has TRBV6-5 and TRBJ2-7; 8 nucleotides agree with TRBD1. Germline V gene data show CDR1 as MNHEY and CDR2 as SVGAGI. The J segment lost 7 bases and the V segment lost 7 bases, leaving 15 bases of the junction unmatched. The CDR3 contains 15 residues. CDR3 in amino acids: CASTQGDRTLGEQYV. CDR3 nucleotide sequence: TGTGCCAGCACCCAAGGGGACAGGACCCTGGGAGAGCAGTACGTC.

V is TRBV3-1 (or the pseudogene TRBV3-2) and J is TRBJ2-5; TRBD2 agrees at 9 bases. CDR1 LGHDT and CDR2 YNNKEL come from the germline V gene (reference sequence). V was clipped by 1 base and J by 9 bases; unmatched bases: 6. This CDR3 spans 14 amino acids. The CDR3 coding sequence is TGTGCCAGCAGCCAAGGTAGCGGGGGTCCCGCCCAGTACTTC. Translating gives CASSQGSGGPAQYF.

This clone was observed once. The chain links TRBV9 to TRBJ2-2; tentative D call: TRBD2 (6 bases). Germline V gives CDR1 SGDLS, CDR2 YYNGEE. This CDR3 spans 17 amino acids. With 0 bases removed from V and 5 bases from J, the gap between germline ends came to 17 bases. Here the CDR3 DNA reads TGTGCCAGCAGCGTAGAGGGTAGCGGTGTGATTACCGGGGAGCTGTTTTTT. Encoded protein: CASSVEGSGVITGELFF.

This clone was found once. This rearrangement joins TRBV7-8 to TRBJ2-7; the D gene is possibly TRBD1 (5 bases). The V gene lost 2 bases and the J gene lost 7 bases, with 9 bases spanning the gap. Germline assignment: CDR1 SGHVS and CDR2 FQNEAQ. The length of the CDR3 is 12 residues. The CDR3 DNA follows: TGTGCCAGCAGCTTACAGGGTATGGAGCAGTACGTC. Its translation: CASSLQGMEQYV.

This chain links TRBV19 with TRBJ2-2, with 8 bases aligning to TRBD1. The CDR3 has 14 residues. The V gene end was trimmed by 5 bases and the J gene end by 5 bases; junction bases not matched to a gene: 4. The germline V gene has CDR1 LNHDA and CDR2 SQIVND (reference sequence). DNA for the CDR3: TGTGCCAGTAGTGGACAGGGAGGAACCGGGGAGCTGTTTTTT. Its protein product is CASSGQGGTGELFF.

The J gene is TRBJ1-4, the V gene TRBV6-1; D perhaps matches TRBD1 (5 bases). Trimming stripped 1 base from V and 15 bases from J, with 24 bases between. Germline V CDR1 and CDR2: MNHNS, SASEGT. CDR3 length: 16 residues. The CDR3 region is CASSEGGDLRFNLLFF. The CDR3 region has the DNA TGTGCCAGCAGTGAAGGGGGGGACCTAAGGTTTAATCTATTGTTTTTT.

DNA of the CDR3: TGCAGCGTTTCCGGGACAGGGACTAACTATGGCTACACCTTC. It codes for CSVSGTGTNYGYTF. The J gene is TRBJ1-2, the V gene TRBV29-1, with 9 bases matching TRBD1. Germline CDR1 reads SQVTM; CDR2 reads ANQGSEA. Losses at the gene ends were 5 bases for V and 0 bases for J; bases not matched to a gene: 4. This CDR3 region has 14 residues.

This sequence joins TRBV19 and TRBJ1-2, with 9 nucleotides matching TRBD1. Per germline, CDR1 LNHDA and CDR2 SQIVND (reference sequence). After removal of 10 bases from V and 8 bases from J, the junction contained 11 bases not matched to a gene. The CDR3 totals 13 residues. CDR3 sequence reads: CANAYRGLRGYTF. The CDR3 coding sequence is TGTGCCAATGCCTACAGGGGGCTTAGGGGCTACACCTTC. The variable domain in full, completed from reference TRBV19 and TRBJ1-2, reads DGGITQSPKYLFRKEGQNVTLSCEQNLNHDAMYWYRQDPGQGLRLIYYSQIVNDFQKGDIAEGYSVSREKKESFPLTVTSAQKNPTAFYLCANAYRGLRGYTFGSGTRLTVV.